The 19 T cell receptor beta chains listed next were all sequenced from one sample in a study of shared clonotypes between healthy human individuals. Measured with immunoSEQ multiplex PCR; TCRdb has only the in-frame clones, and not every one. The sample lists approximately 600,000 clones, 85% to 95% occurring once. CD45RO-negative CD8 cells positively selected for CCR7 made up the naive population, which excluded terminally differentiated effector memory CD45RA+ cells. Sequencing was carried out using naive CD8+ T cells sorted from blood. The receptors here all came from a woman between 25 and 40 years old in good health.

The genes are TRBV27 and TRBJ2-7, with D uncertain. In germline, CDR1 is MNHEY, CDR2 SMNVEV (reference sequence). V lost 5 bases and J 11 bases, leaving 28 bases between the germline ends. This CDR3 has 16 amino acids. The CDR3 protein is CASSPSAGERPTRKYF. DNA of the CDR3: TGTGCCAGCAGTCCCTCCGCTGGAGAGAGACCTACGAGGAAGTACTTC.

This clone showed up just once. The V gene is TRBV19, the J gene TRBJ2-1; no firm D call. Germline CDR1 is LNHDA and CDR2 is SQIVND (reference sequence). V lost 8 bases and J 10 bases, leaving 9 bases between the germline ends. The CDR3 totals 10 residues. CDR3 sequence: CASSDGEQFF. The CDR3 region has the DNA TGTGCCAGTTCGGACGGAGAGCAGTTCTTC.

This chain uses TRBV28 with TRBJ2-5, with D possibly being TRBD2 (6 bases). V gave up 7 bases and J gave up 3 bases, with 12 bases separating them. Germline values: CDR1 MDHEN, CDR2 SYDVKM. This CDR3 has 13 residues. CDR3 nucleotide sequence: TGTGCCAGCACCTCCGGAGGGGAAGAGACCCAGTACTTC. Its translation is CASTSGGEETQYF.

The chain is built from TRBV28 and TRBJ1-2; tentative D call: TRBD1 (6 bases). Germline V gives CDR1 MDHEN, CDR2 SYDVKM. This CDR3 region has 17 residues. V was cut by 5 bases and J by 1 base, with 20 bases left in between. This CDR3 reads CASSTRQESGINYGYTF. CDR3 nucleotide sequence: TGTGCCAGCAGTACAAGACAGGAGAGCGGGATTAACTATGGCTACACCTTC.

The chain links TRBV7-3 to TRBJ2-3, with TRBD2 matching over 7 bases. This CDR3 comprises 13 residues. CDR1 is SGHTA and CDR2 is FQGTGA in the germline V gene. V dropped 3 bases and J dropped 5; count of bases not matched to a gene: 2. The CDR3 nucleotides are TGTGCCAGCAGCTTCGGCGGGGGAGATACGCAGTATTTT. Translation: CASSFGGGDTQYF.

This chain connects TRBV9 to TRBJ1-4, with no clear D. Per germline, CDR1 SGDLS and CDR2 YYNGEE. The CDR3 totals 15 residues. V was shortened by 4 bases and J by 0 bases, with 10 bases between the two germline ends. CDR3 coding DNA: TGTGCCAGCAGCCCATCCGGGACAACTAATGAAAAACTGTTTTTT. It translates to CASSPSGTTNEKLFF.

This clone was detected once. The rearrangement uses TRBV11-2 and TRBJ2-7, with 12 bases lining up with TRBD2. J gave up 5 bases and V 3 bases, and 5 bases lay outside the gene matches. This CDR3 region has 15 residues. Germline values: CDR1 SGHAT, CDR2 FQNNGV. The CDR3 DNA sequence: TGTGCCAGCAGCTTCACGACTAGCGGGAGCGACGAGCAGTACTTC. Translating gives CASSFTTSGSDEQYF.

CDR3 loop: CATSSGGSGTDTQYF. As DNA, the CDR3 is TGTGCCACCAGCAGTGGTGGGAGTGGCACAGATACGCAGTATTTT. V and J are TRBV15 and TRBJ2-3; D may be TRBD2 (5 bases). The CDR3 has 15 residues. The germline CDR1 and CDR2 sequences are LNHNV and YYDKDF (reference sequence). Trimming removed 3 bases from V and 1 base from J, with 11 bases in between.

This sequence joins TRBV6-5 and TRBJ1-1, with 8 bases that match TRBD1. V shed 4 bases and J 3 bases; nucleotides not matched to a gene: 7. Germline V gene data show CDR1 as MNHEY and CDR2 as SVGAGI. This CDR3 is 15 amino acids long. CDR3: CASSSLGQGDTEAFF. As DNA, the CDR3 is TGTGCCAGCAGTTCCTTAGGACAGGGTGACACTGAAGCTTTCTTT.

The rearrangement links TRBV6-6 to TRBJ2-3, with a possible D match to TRBD1 (6 bases). In germline, CDR1 is MNHNY, CDR2 SVGAGI (reference sequence). Trimming left V 2 bases short and J 0 bases short, with 9 bases between. The CDR3 contains 15 residues. This CDR3 is CASSYGGRSTDTQYF. The CDR3 coding sequence is TGTGCCAGCAGTTACGGGGGCCGCAGCACAGATACGCAGTATTTT.

V gene TRBV27 combines with J gene TRBJ2-1; TRBD2 is a possible D gene (6 bases). Between the trimmed V and J ends, which lost 5 bases and 0 bases, there was a span of 14 bases. Germline V gene sequence: CDR1 MNHEY, CDR2 SMNVEV (reference sequence). The CDR3 is 16 amino acids. In DNA form, the CDR3 reads TGTGCCAGCAGTGTCGGGGGAGTGGTCTCCTACAATGAGCAGTTCTTC. It is translated as CASSVGGVVSYNEQFF.

The chain carries TRBV7-8 and TRBJ2-1, with TRBD2 matching 12 bases. This CDR3 comprises 16 residues. The germline CDR1 and CDR2 sequences are SGHVS and FQNEAQ. J gave up 1 base and V 6 bases, and 4 bases lay outside the gene matches. The CDR3 DNA follows: TGTGCCAGCAGTACAACTAGCGGGGGGTCCTACAATGAGCAGTTCTTC. Translated: CASSTTSGGSYNEQFF.

The J gene is TRBJ2-1, the V gene TRBV29-1; no clear D. Trimming took off 8 bases at V and 5 bases at J, with 13 bases between the two ends. CDR1 and CDR2 (germline): SQVTM, ANQGSEA. The CDR3 runs 12 residues. The CDR3 loop reads CSIRYSNNEQFF. The CDR3 DNA reads TGCAGCATAAGGTATTCAAACAATGAGCAGTTCTTC.

CDR3 DNA: TGCAGCGTTGAAGATCAGTCAGACACCGGGGAGCTGTTTTTT. As protein: CSVEDQSDTGELFF. The V call is TRBV29-1, the J call TRBJ2-2; D remains ambiguous. Germline CDR1 is SQVTM and CDR2 is ANQGSEA. Trimming removed 0 bases from V and 3 bases from J, with 8 bases in between. This CDR3 is 14 amino acids long.

This clone is a singleton in its sample. The V call is TRBV9, the J call TRBJ2-5; tentative D call: TRBD1 (6 bases). This CDR3 has 16 residues. Germline values: CDR1 SGDLS, CDR2 YYNGEE. V lost 0 bases and J lost 3, with 15 bases in between. CDR3 in amino acids: CASSVGSRGREETQYF. The CDR3 DNA reads TGTGCCAGCAGCGTAGGTTCCAGGGGACGCGAAGAGACCCAGTACTTC.

Points on this clone: Within the sample, other DNA sequences also encode this same CDR3. The chain uses TRBV5-6 and TRBJ2-7; 8 bases are a match to TRBD1. Germline trimming cut 2 bases from V and 2 bases from J; bases unmatched to any gene: 0. Looked up from germline, CDR1 is SGHDT and CDR2 is YYEEEE. This CDR3 contains 13 residues. Here the CDR3 DNA reads TGTGCCAGCAGCTTACAGGGGGCCTACGAGCAGTACTTC. Encoded protein: CASSLQGAYEQYF.

The chain carries TRBV29-1 and TRBJ1-3; tentative D call: TRBD1 (6 bases). Trimming removed 6 bases at V and 0 bases at J, with 18 bases between. The CDR3 sequence is 16 residues long. Germline loops: CDR1 SQVTM, CDR2 ANQGSEA. CDR3 sequence reads: CSVAGIRGNSGNTIYF. CDR3 nucleotides: TGCAGCGTCGCCGGAATCAGGGGCAACTCTGGAAACACCATATATTTT.

In nucleotides, the CDR3 is TGTGCCAGCAGTTTCACAGGCCGTGGGGAGACCCAGTACTTC. Its translation: CASSFTGRGETQYF. The rearrangement uses TRBV28 and TRBJ2-5; the D gene is possibly TRBD1 (5 bases). This CDR3 comprises 14 residues. Germline V gene sequence: CDR1 MDHEN, CDR2 SYDVKM. V was shortened by 3 bases and J by 5 bases, with 13 bases between the two germline ends. The full variable domain, in which reference TRBV28 and TRBJ2-5 provide the parts outside the CDR3, is DVKVTQSSRYLVKRTGEKVFLECVQDMDHENMFWYRQDPGLGLRLIYFSYDVKMKEKGDIPEGYSVSREKKERFSLILESASTNQTSMYLCASSFTGRGETQYFGPGTRLLVL.

The CDR3 DNA sequence: TGTGCCAGTAGTATCTGGGAATCAGAAGATACGCAGTATTTT. It specifies CASSIWESEDTQYF. The V and J genes are TRBV19 and TRBJ2-3; D is unclear. Per germline, CDR1 LNHDA and CDR2 SQIVND (reference sequence). The V gene lost 3 bases and the J gene lost 5 bases, with 12 bases spanning the gap. The CDR3 loop spans 14 amino acids.